This T cell receptor beta chain comes out of a study of blood T cell repertoires in COVID-19. The germline CDR1 and CDR2 sequences are ENHRY and SYGVKD. With V trimmed by 8 bases and J by 4 bases, 5 bases remained unmatched. The CDR3 totals 13 residues. The data were produced by immunoSEQ multiplex PCR, yet TCRdb's version contains in-frame clones alone and is incomplete. Here the sample spans roughly 250,000 clones, about 90% being singletons. Sample: PBMCs or T cells enriched from blood (not recorded which). This receptor was taken from a woman aged 18 to 35 who had recovered from COVID-19. This rearrangement joins TRBV10-3 to TRBJ2-3; 8 bases match TRBD1. The CDR3 region is CAIQGAGADTQYF. The CDR3 DNA reads TGTGCCATCCAGGGGGCTGGCGCAGATACGCAGTATTTT.